This TCR beta chain comes out of a study of PD-1 blockade in classical Hodgkin lymphoma. Study context: Administration of nivolumab to patients was at 3 mg/kg intravenously every 2 weeks.

TCRdb keeps only in-frame clones here, not all; method: immunoSEQ multiplex PCR. Of approximately 17,000 clones in the sample, about 65% are singletons; the top ten hold 6.5% to 9%. This clone was seen only a few times. What it recognizes is unknown. Overall study results and limits: Prior to therapy, complete responders displayed diversity much like that of newly diagnosed patients. Newly diagnosed patients were reported to exhibit reduced baseline TCR diversity relative to healthy donors. Still unresolved is the cause of the repertoire differences, which may be disease activity or prior therapy.

The sample's time point: cycle 4 day 1 (C4D1), after 6 weeks of nivolumab. Relapse was seen in all patients after autologous stem cell transplantation, and brentuximab vedotin exposure was variable. Trimming pared 4 bases from V and 8 bases from J, leaving 12 bases between. Germline V gene data show CDR1 as MGHRA and CDR2 as YSYEKL. CDR3 size: 13 residues. This chain joins TRBV4-1 and TRBJ2-1, with D tentatively TRBD1 (5 bases). The specimen comprised peripheral blood mononuclear cells (PBMCs), sampled before the fourth cycle of nivolumab. This receptor was identified in a human donor with classical Hodgkin lymphoma. The CDR3, as DNA: TGCGCCAGCAGCCTTTCGAAGGGGTATGAGCAGTTCTTC. Residues: CASSLSKGYEQFF.